The entry below describes one T cell receptor beta chain. Its target is unknown. These data originate in a study of shared clonotypes between healthy human individuals. CDR1 MGHRA and CDR2 YSYEKL come from the germline V gene. Deletions cut 3 bases from V and 5 bases from J, with 4 bases between. The CDR3 extends over 12 amino acids. TCRdb's copy holds only in-frame clones and misses some; the assay was immunoSEQ multiplex PCR. The repertoire holds 1.5 million to 2.5 million clones, with about 95% as singletons. It was CD45RO-negative cells, positively selected for CCR7, that made up naive CD8 cells, with terminally differentiated effector memory CD45RA+ cells excluded. Whole-study findings and limits: Across subsets, estimated richness was generally greater for naive than for memory populations. Clonotypes which were not shared had lower generation probabilities than clonotypes that all four donors shared.

This TCR came from a man younger than 35 in good health. The source material was naive CD8+ T cells sorted from blood. The J gene is TRBJ1-4, the V gene TRBV4-1; D remains ambiguous. The CDR3: CASSHQNEKLFF. CDR3 DNA sequence: TGCGCCAGCAGCCACCAGAATGAAAAACTGTTTTTT.